The sequence of this T cell receptor (beta chain) was determined in a study of blood T cell repertoires in COVID-19. Across the whole study: COVID-19 samples, acute and convalescent, were from the United States, Italy and Spain.

In the original processing: Researchers report that nucleated cell counts were estimated from reference gene primer amplification. Profiled with immunoSEQ multiplex PCR; TCRdb holds only in-frame clones, not every one. That table is the source of V, J and clone size, and D and trimming were worked out from the DNA. The table lists about 300,000 clones, 80% to 95% of them singletons, with around 2.2% in the top ten. The TCR was taken from a woman in her 30s with COVID-19, enrolled during active disease. Sequenced: peripheral blood.

The CDR3 loop is CASSYGVGADTQYF. The CDR3 region has the DNA TGTGCCAGCAGTTACGGTGTAGGGGCAGATACGCAGTATTTT. This rearrangement joins TRBV6-5 to TRBJ2-3; D is possibly TRBD1 (5 bases). V gave up 2 bases and J gave up 4 bases, with 10 bases separating them. Germline CDR1 reads MNHEY; CDR2 reads SVGAGI. This CDR3 has 14 amino acids.